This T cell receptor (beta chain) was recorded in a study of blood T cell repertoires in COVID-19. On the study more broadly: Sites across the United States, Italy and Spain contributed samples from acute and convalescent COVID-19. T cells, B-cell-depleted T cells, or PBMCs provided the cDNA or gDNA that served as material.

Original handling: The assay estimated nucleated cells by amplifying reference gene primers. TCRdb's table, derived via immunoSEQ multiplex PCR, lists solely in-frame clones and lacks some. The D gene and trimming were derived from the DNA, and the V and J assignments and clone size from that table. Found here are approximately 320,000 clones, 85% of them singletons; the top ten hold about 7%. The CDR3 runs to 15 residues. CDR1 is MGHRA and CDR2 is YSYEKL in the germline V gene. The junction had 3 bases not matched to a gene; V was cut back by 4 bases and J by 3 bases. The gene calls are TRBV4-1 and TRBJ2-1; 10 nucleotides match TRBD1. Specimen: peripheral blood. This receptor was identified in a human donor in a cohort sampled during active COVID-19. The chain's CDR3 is CASSPDRGNYNEQFF. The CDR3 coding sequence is TGCGCCAGCAGCCCGGACAGGGGGAACTACAATGAGCAGTTCTTC.